Below, 11 T cell receptor beta chains from the same sample are listed, as sequenced in a study of T cells after yellow fever vaccination (dated by TCRdb to the late 2010s). According to the study, the label for this sample's treatment or condition signals: live attenuated yellow fever vaccine strain. The protocol used for the library was 5' RACE. The listed sequencing device is Illumina HiSeq 2500. The public reads were quality trimmed at Q25 with fastp and then assembled into clones with MiXCR by TCRdb, keeping productive beta chains. Identical CDR3 protein sequences are pooled into one entry, listed with their most common genes and DNA. The sample contains 450,000 to 600,000 distinct CDR3 sequences, about a sixth of them found a single time. The leading ten clones occupy 15% to 20% of the sample. The material was PBMCs, obtained 5 days after the first yellow fever vaccination. The receptors were sampled from a man between 18 and 29 years old who received the YFV17D yellow fever vaccine.

This clonotype was seen only a few times. The chain employs TRBV12-3 or TRBV12-4 and TRBJ2-6; 7 nucleotides match TRBD1. V was clipped by 5 bases and J by 0 bases; unmatched bases: 10. This CDR3 region has 18 residues. The CDR3: CASSHQTGLLSGANVLTF. The DNA for the CDR3 is TGTGCCAGCAGTCACCAGACAGGGCTCCTCTCTGGGGCCAACGTCCTGACTTTC.

This clonotype came up a few times. The chain has TRBV5-6 and TRBJ1-5, with D unclear. The germline V gene has CDR1 SGHDT and CDR2 YYEEEE. The V end lost 4 bases, the J end lost 2 bases, and 13 bases lay between the germline ends. The length of the CDR3 is 15 residues. The CDR3 region has the DNA TGTGCCAGCAGCCCGGGAGGGAGCGGCAATCAGCCCCAGCATTTT. This codes for CASSPGGSGNQPQHF.

The genes are TRBV3-1 and TRBJ2-2, with D possibly TRBD2 on 5 matching bases. V lost 4 bases to trimming and J lost 3 bases, with 15 bases between them. CDR1 and CDR2 from the germline V gene are LGHDT and YNNKEL (reference sequence). The length of the CDR3 is 16 residues. CDR3 amino acids: CASSRRGGADTGELFF. DNA for the CDR3: TGTGCCAGCAGCCGCCGGGGTGGAGCCGACACCGGGGAGCTGTTTTTT.

This clonotype was recorded a few times. This sequence joins TRBV7-3 and TRBJ2-3; the match to TRBD1 covers 7 bases. Germline CDR1 SGHTA, CDR2 FQGTGA. The CDR3 length is 14 residues. J lost 4 bases, V lost 2 bases, and 3 bases had no gene match. In DNA form, the CDR3 reads TGTGCCAGCAGCTTACAGGGGGAATCAGATACGCAGTATTTT. Translating it yields CASSLQGESDTQYF.

This clonotype appeared a few times. This sequence joins TRBV7-2 and TRBJ2-3; D unclear. CDR1 and CDR2 (germline): SGHTA, FQGNSA. The CDR3 covers 14 residues. V was clipped by 4 bases and J by 4 bases, with 12 bases between them. The DNA for the CDR3 is TGTGCCAGCAGCTCAGATTCTCCACCAGATACGCAGTATTTT. It specifies CASSSDSPPDTQYF.

This chain joins TRBV28 and TRBJ2-6; D uncertain. Looked up from germline, CDR1 is MDHEN and CDR2 is SYDVKM. The germline V and J ends were trimmed by 2 bases and 4 bases, with 9 bases remaining between them. The CDR3 contains 15 residues. The CDR3 DNA sequence: TGTGCCAGCAGTTTAGCATCAGGAGGGGCCAACGTCCTGACTTTC. Its translation: CASSLASGGANVLTF.

The CDR3 reads CASSPGGDLQETQYF. CDR3 nucleotides: TGCGCCAGCAGCCCCGGCGGGGACTTACAAGAGACCCAGTACTTC. The genes are TRBV5-1 and TRBJ2-5, with a tentative D call TRBD2 (6 bases). The CDR3 totals 15 residues. CDR1 SGHRS and CDR2 YFSETQ come from the germline V gene. The V gene lost 4 bases and the J gene lost 2 bases, with 15 bases spanning the gap.

This clonotype was observed a handful of times. The rearrangement links TRBV20-1 to TRBJ2-1; TRBD1 might be the D (6 bases). The germline gives CDR1 DFQATT, CDR2 SNEGSKA (reference sequence). The CDR3 is made up of 14 amino acids. Trimming left V 3 bases short and J 4 bases short, with 13 bases between. The CDR3 nucleotides are TGCAGTGCTAGTCTCCGGGACAAATACAATGAGCAGTTCTTC. Translating it yields CSASLRDKYNEQFF.

The genes are TRBV12-3 or TRBV12-4 and TRBJ1-2; D call uncertain. Trimming pared 3 bases from V and 6 bases from J, leaving 8 bases between. This CDR3 contains 12 residues. This CDR3 is CASSFFLHGYTF. Here the CDR3 DNA reads TGTGCCAGCAGTTTCTTTTTGCATGGCTACACCTTC.

The rearrangement uses TRBV12-5 and TRBJ2-7; D not certain. V lost 6 bases and J 1 base, leaving 10 bases between the germline ends. CDR1 is LGHNT and CDR2 is FRNRAP in the germline V gene. The CDR3 is made up of 13 amino acids. The CDR3 DNA follows: TGTGCTAGTGGCGCCGACACATCCTACGAGCAGTACTTC. Translated, it gives CASGADTSYEQYF.

This sequence joins TRBV4-3 and TRBJ2-1, with 7 bases that match TRBD1. CDR1 and CDR2 (germline): LGHNA, YSLEER. The ends lost 6 bases at V and 8 bases at J; junction bases unmatched: 7. The CDR3 has 13 amino acids. CDR3 nucleotides: TGCGCCAGCAGACAAACAGGGGAGTATGAGCAGTTCTTC. Translation gives CASRQTGEYEQFF.